This T cell receptor beta chain was identified in a study of blood T cell repertoires in COVID-19. Overall study context: T cells, B-cell-depleted T cells, or PBMCs supplied cDNA or gDNA.

Method: immunoSEQ multiplex PCR; TCRdb's copy keeps in-frame clones and lacks some. The sample holds about 48,000 clones, over 65% seen once. CDR1 and CDR2 from the germline V gene are MNHNS and SASEGT. CDR3 length equals 15 residues. This clone was observed a single time. A read error may account for a junction end that differs from germline. This receptor was obtained from a woman between 55 and 75 years old with acute or convalescent COVID-19. The source material was peripheral blood. The chain carries TRBV6-1 and TRBJ2-3, with 10 positions matching TRBD2. Here the CDR3 DNA reads TGTGCCAGCAGTCAAGCGGGAGGGGAATGGGATACGCAGTATTTT. Encoded protein: CASSQAGGEWDTQYF.